This entry concerns a single T cell receptor (beta chain). No cognate antigen has been identified for it. No much larger clone is present one base from it, and per-base qualities are unavailable. This sample's time point label indicates: progressive disease on ibrutinib. For TCR beta library preparation, roughly 2 micrograms of genomic DNA was extracted from cryopreserved PBMCs. Longitudinal blood samples from CLL patients on ibrutinib monotherapy underwent high-throughput TCR beta sequencing. Patients were enrolled in a phase 2 open-label single-center ibrutinib monotherapy trial. The goal of deep resolution MiSeq sequencing was a depth between 1 in 1 million and 1 in 200,000 T cells, and coverage averaged 10x per clonotype. The immunoSEQ hsTCRB Kit was used to generate TCR beta libraries. The study's own analysis went as follows. Data were analyzed with ImmunoSEQ Data Assistant and ImmunoSEQ Analyzer, with V, D and J genes assigned per IMGT definitions. Clonality, which ranges from 0 to 1, was calculated by subtracting the normalized Shannon entropy of productive rearrangement frequencies from one. Only overrepresented clonotypes making up at least 0.05% of the repertoire of each patient were included in the public clonotype analysis. Roughly 13 age-matched healthy donor repertoires from immuneACCESS served as clonality controls. TCRdb mirrors the immuneACCESS table, restricted to in-frame sequences. Some clones are absent from its copies; in checked studies, under half trace to an unresolved V gene, and the reason for the others is unknown. The D gene and trimming were derived from the DNA, and the V and J assignments and clone size from that table. This sample gives around 77,000 clones in total; more than 75% of them show up just once. Roughly 7.7% of the sample rests with the top ten.

The sample belongs to a study of cytotoxic CD8 clonotypes in ibrutinib-treated CLL (dated by TCRdb to about 2021). Study-level background: In this cohort, about 16 patients were treatment-naive and about a dozen were relapsed/refractory, while roughly 18 had unmutated IGHV. Cryopreserved peripheral blood mononuclear cells were collected at three points: before therapy, at response, and at either sustained remission or disease progression. Response samples were obtained after a median of 12 months of treatment, with a range of about 6 to 40 months. Patients were still on ibrutinib when every remission and progressive disease sample was collected. Responses were partial in approximately 24 patients and complete in 2; after median approximately 69 months follow-up, roughly 14 stayed in remission and approximately twelve progressed. Samples averaged 255,043 productive templates and 90,000 to 100,000 productive rearrangements. Of the 86 participants in the trial, about two dozen had longitudinal samples available. Broader findings and caveats from the paper: Sustained-remission and progressing patients did not have matched sampling times, and lymph node repertoires were not examined. Public clonotypes were found to be uncommon and were observed to contract or remain stable during treatment; the increase in clonality was shown to reflect expansion of private clonotypes at ibrutinib response. Clonality rose at ibrutinib response, remained stable during sustained remission, and dropped back toward baseline at progression. Baseline clonality exceeded that of age-matched healthy donors and correlated strongly with circulating CD8+ T-cell counts.

Between the V and J ends, shortened by 5 bases and 2 bases respectively, the junction contains 12 bases. CDR1 and CDR2 were assigned from the germline V gene (reference sequence) as WNHNN and SYGVQD. Reading from cysteine to phenylalanine, the CDR3 counts 14 amino acids. Only CDR3 DNA is held: 42 bases, read in frame from base 1. Specimen: PBMCs, collected at disease progression, from a patient treated with ibrutinib. The chain is assembled from TRBV10-1 and TRBJ1-1; no confident D gene assignment can be made. The TCR comes from a human donor with chronic lymphocytic leukemia. Read as DNA, the sequence is TGCGCCAGCAGTCCCAGAGCGGTTAACACTGAAGCTTTCTTT. The translation is CASSPRAVNTEAFF.